Below are 4 T cell receptor beta chains sequenced from a single sample in a study of shared clonotypes between healthy human individuals. Naivety among CD8 cells was defined by CD45RO negativity and positive CCR7 selection, thereby excluding terminally differentiated effector memory CD45RA+ cells. TCRdb's copy holds only in-frame clones and misses some; the assay was immunoSEQ multiplex PCR. The sample has more than 2 million clones; just under 95% are singletons. The specimen was naive CD8+ T cells sorted from blood. These receptors were collected from a man between 18 and 29 years old in good health.

The chain links TRBV6-5 to TRBJ2-7; D might be TRBD2 (5 bases). From germline, CDR1 is MNHEY and CDR2 SVGAGI. This CDR3 contains 14 residues. V lost 5 bases and J lost 4, with 15 bases in between. For the CDR3, the DNA is TGTGCCAGCAGTATCGGCAGGACTCAATACGAGCAGTACTTC. Its protein product is CASSIGRTQYEQYF.

Regarding this clone: Other DNA sequences in the same sample also yield this CDR3. The chain links TRBV5-1 to TRBJ2-7; D gene unclear. Trimming took off 2 bases at V and 3 bases at J, with 3 bases between the two ends. The CDR3 is 11 residues long. From germline, CDR1 is SGHRS and CDR2 YFSETQ. The CDR3 protein is CASSFSYEQYF. The CDR3 DNA follows: TGCGCCAGCAGCTTCAGCTACGAGCAGTACTTC.

The gene calls are TRBV29-1 and TRBJ2-3; tentatively, D is TRBD1 (7 bases). Trimming took 3 bases from V and 6 from J, leaving 16 bases between them. The CDR3 sequence is 14 residues long. The V gene's germline CDR1 is SQVTM and CDR2 ANQGSEA. Here the CDR3 reads CSVEAGTASDTQYF. In nucleotides, the CDR3 is TGCAGCGTTGAGGCGGGGACAGCTTCGGATACGCAGTATTTT.

The rearrangement uses TRBV4-1 and TRBJ2-1, with D perhaps TRBD1 (5 bases). V lost 6 bases to trimming and J lost 9 bases, with 21 bases between them. The germline CDR1 and CDR2 sequences are MGHRA and YSYEKL. CDR3 length equals 15 residues. CDR3 coding DNA: TGCGCCAGCAGAGAAGATCAGGGCGTATTCCTTGAGCAGTTCTTC. This sequence encodes CASREDQGVFLEQFF.